This T cell receptor beta chain was obtained from a study of cytomegalovirus exposure and HLA in healthy donors listed by TCRdb under 2017. At the level of the whole study: According to a later analysis, the 120 or so validation repertoires were produced on the same platform as the 666 repertoires of the first cohort. The study aimed to test whether cataloging public T cell receptors could reveal signatures of past pathogen exposure. A separate validation cohort of some 130 different subjects was used in addition to the roughly 700-subject first cohort. The study combined high-throughput TCR immunosequencing, statistical association of individual TCRs with disease status, and machine learning to predict cytomegalovirus infection status.

The donors belonged to the validation cohort of around 130 subjects, which was separate from the 666-subject first cohort. CDR1 and CDR2, looked up from the germline V gene (reference sequence), are LNHDA and SQIVND. V and J lose 8 bases and 4 bases, and a span of 18 bases separates them. The CDR3 runs 15 amino acids, cysteine and phenylalanine included. The sequence is cut down to CDR3 DNA, 45 bases in frame from base 1. Libraries were made using the immunoSEQ multiplex PCR assay. The paper's processing steps were these. A statistical classification framework was built for diagnosing cytomegalovirus status from the catalog of TCR beta chain sequences. Here the immuneACCESS table is served through TCRdb, limited to in-frame sequences with V and J called. Missing clones are a known gap in these copies; in checked studies unresolved V genes cover under half, and the rest lacks a known reason. V and J calls and clone size are copied from that table; D and trimming were computed from the DNA. This sample holds approximately 70,000 clones; 94% were observed only once. Under 0.75% of the sample comes from the top ten.

The full study reports these points: Most TCR sequences were seen in very few donors, while some public TCRs were found in many individuals. Cytomegalovirus status was reported to be diagnosed by the classifier with high specificity and sensitivity in both the original and validation cohorts. It was suggested by the authors that the approach could potentially be generalized to other disease states and immunological phenotypes. A later analysis lacked HLA typing for the validation cohort, so it scored co-occurrence in that cohort across all 120 repertoires. Subsequent analysis determined that TCRs grouped into clusters in the first cohort also showed a tendency toward co-occurrence across the 120 or so validation repertoires, and 94% of cluster scores exceeded 0. A total of 164 TCR beta chains were listed by the study as associated with cytomegalovirus. In vitro tests confirmed that a few of the cytomegalovirus-associated TCR beta chains recognize cytomegalovirus antigens.

This clone has a single count. Its specific antigen is unknown. It has no much larger one-base neighbor in the sample; base qualities were not kept. Recombination joined TRBV19 with TRBJ2-1; TRBD2 is a weak D gene call, 7 bases matching. Sequencing used PBMCs. The sequence was obtained from a woman under 30 in good health and CMV-seronegative. The CDR3 has the sequence CASDLGGARYNEQFF. The DNA sequence reads TGTGCCAGTGACCTTGGGGGGGCGCGGTACAATGAGCAGTTCTTC.